This T cell receptor (beta chain) was obtained from a study of CD8 T cells in Susac syndrome. Study observations and caveats: It was acknowledged by the study that relatively few individuals were included in its TCR sequencing and HLA analysis.

The study sequenced TCR beta in blood CD8+ and CD4+ T cells. Purification of the CD8+ and CD4+ T cells relied on negative isolation, and TEMRA cells underwent FACS enrichment. Random-hexamer reverse transcription was applied to about 0.5 to 1 ug RNA. Amplification of TCR beta CDR3 across 54 Vbeta and 13 Jbeta was performed with immunoSEQ multiplex PCR. TCRdb re-called the immunoSEQ multiplex PCR reads through MiXCR, storing one row per CDR3 protein. The repertoire has 100,000 to 150,000 distinct CDR3 sequences, around 94% of them found once; the top ten carry more than 0.095%. As regards this clonotype: Its antigen remains unidentified.

J gave up 4 bases and V 7 bases, and 10 bases lay outside the gene matches. CDR3 length: 14 residues. CDR1 and CDR2 (germline): DFQATT, SNEGSKA (reference sequence). V gene TRBV20-1 combines with J gene TRBJ2-5, with 9 bases aligning to TRBD1. The sample consisted of CD4+ T cells from PBMCs. The TCR originated in a human donor in good health. CDR3 nucleotide sequence: TGCAGTGTTTTACCGGGACAGGGACGAGAGACCCAGTACTTC. Protein sequence: CSVLPGQGRETQYF.